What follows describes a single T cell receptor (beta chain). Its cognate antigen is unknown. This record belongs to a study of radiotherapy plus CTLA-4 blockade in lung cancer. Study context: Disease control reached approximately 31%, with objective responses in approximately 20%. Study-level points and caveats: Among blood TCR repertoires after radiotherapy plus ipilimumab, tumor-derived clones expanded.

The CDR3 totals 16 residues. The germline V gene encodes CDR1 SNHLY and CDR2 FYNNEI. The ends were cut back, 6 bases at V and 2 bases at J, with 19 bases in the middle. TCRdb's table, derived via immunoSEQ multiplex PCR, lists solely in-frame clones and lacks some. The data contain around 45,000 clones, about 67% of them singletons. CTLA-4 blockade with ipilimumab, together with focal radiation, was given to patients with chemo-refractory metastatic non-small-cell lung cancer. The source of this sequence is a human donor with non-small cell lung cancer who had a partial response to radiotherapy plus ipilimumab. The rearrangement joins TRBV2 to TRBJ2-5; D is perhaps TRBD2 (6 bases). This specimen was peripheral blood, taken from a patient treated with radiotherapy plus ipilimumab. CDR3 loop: CASRASMGGFQETQYF. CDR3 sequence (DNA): TGTGCCAGCAGGGCCTCTATGGGAGGCTTTCAAGAGACCCAGTACTTC. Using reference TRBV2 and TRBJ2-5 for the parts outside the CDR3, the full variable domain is EPEVTQTPSHQVTQMGQEVILRCVPISNHLYFYWYRQILGQKVEFLVSFYNNEISEKSEIFDDQFSVERPDGSNFTLKIRSTKLEDSAMYFCASRASMGGFQETQYFGPGTRLLVL.